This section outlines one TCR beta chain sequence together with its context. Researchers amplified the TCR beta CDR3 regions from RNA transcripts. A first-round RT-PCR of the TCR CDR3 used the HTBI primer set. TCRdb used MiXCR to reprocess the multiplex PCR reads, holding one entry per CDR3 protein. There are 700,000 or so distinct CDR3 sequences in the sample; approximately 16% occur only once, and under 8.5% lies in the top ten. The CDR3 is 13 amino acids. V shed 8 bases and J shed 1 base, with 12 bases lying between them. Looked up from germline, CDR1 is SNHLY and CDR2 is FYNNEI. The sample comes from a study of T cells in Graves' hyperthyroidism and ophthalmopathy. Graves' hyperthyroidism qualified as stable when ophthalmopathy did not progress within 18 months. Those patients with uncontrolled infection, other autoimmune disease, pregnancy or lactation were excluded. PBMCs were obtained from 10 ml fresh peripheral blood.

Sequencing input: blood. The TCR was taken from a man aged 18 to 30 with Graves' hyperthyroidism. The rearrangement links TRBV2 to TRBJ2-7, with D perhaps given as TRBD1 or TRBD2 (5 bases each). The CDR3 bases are TGTGCCAGCCTTAGGGACGGATCCTACGAGCAGTACTTC. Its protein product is CASLRDGSYEQYF.